This TCR beta chain was found in a study of T cell changes during pregnancy in multiple sclerosis. Measured with immunoSEQ multiplex PCR; TCRdb has only the in-frame clones, and not every one. Seen here are roughly 34,000 clones, roughly 93% observed once, and the top ten hold 4% to 5%. CDR3 length: 15 amino acids. Losses at the gene ends were 3 bases for V and 4 bases for J; bases not matched to a gene: 7. Germline loops: CDR1 MDHEN, CDR2 SYDVKM. The sequence came from a female donor in good health, enrolled as a control in a pregnancy study. Sequenced material: peripheral blood, taken in the second trimester of pregnancy. The V and J genes are TRBV28 and TRBJ2-7; 9 nucleotides line up with TRBD2. CDR3 sequence (DNA): TGTGCCAGCAGTTTCTCAGCGGGAGGCGGGTACGAGCAGTACTTC. Its translation is CASSFSAGGGYEQYF.